Reported below is one T cell receptor beta chain. The source of the sample is a study of graft-versus-host responses after intestinal transplantation. Profiled with immunoSEQ multiplex PCR; TCRdb holds only in-frame clones, not every one. The sample records around 38,000 clones, under 85% being singletons. V was shortened by 4 bases and J by 5 bases, with 11 bases between the two germline ends. The CDR3 is 14 amino acids. In germline, CDR1 is SGHDN, CDR2 FVKESK. The source is a human patient who received an intestinal transplant, so some T cells may come from the graft donor. The specimen was PBMCs, collected about 38 months after transplant. This rearrangement joins TRBV14 to TRBJ2-2; the D is unclear. This CDR3 is CASSPYGQTGELFF. The CDR3 coding sequence is TGTGCCAGCAGCCCGTACGGGCAGACCGGGGAGCTGTTTTTT.